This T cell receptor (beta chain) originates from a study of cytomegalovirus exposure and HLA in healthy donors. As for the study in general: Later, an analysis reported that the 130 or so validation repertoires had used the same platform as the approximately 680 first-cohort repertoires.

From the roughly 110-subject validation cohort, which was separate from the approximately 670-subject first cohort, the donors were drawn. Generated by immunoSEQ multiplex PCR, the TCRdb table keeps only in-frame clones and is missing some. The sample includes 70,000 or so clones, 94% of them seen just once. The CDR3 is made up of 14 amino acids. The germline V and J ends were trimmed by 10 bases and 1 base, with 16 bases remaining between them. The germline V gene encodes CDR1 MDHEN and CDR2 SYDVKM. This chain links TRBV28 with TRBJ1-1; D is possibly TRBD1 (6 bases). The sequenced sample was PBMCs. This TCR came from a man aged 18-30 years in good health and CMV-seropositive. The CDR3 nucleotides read TGTGCCATTTCGGGGGGGCGAAAGAACACTGAAGCTTTCTTT. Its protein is CAISGGRKNTEAFF. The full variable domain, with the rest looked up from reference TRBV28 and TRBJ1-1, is DVKVTQSSRYLVKRTGEKVFLECVQDMDHENMFWYRQDPGLGLRLIYFSYDVKMKEKGDIPEGYSVSREKKERFSLILESASTNQTSMYLCAISGGRKNTEAFFGQGTRLTVV.